Below, 32 T cell receptor beta chains from the same sample are listed, as sequenced in a study of T cell clonotyping in hematopoietic cell transplantation. TCRdb keeps only in-frame clones here, not all; method: immunoSEQ multiplex PCR. The table records about 4,800 clones, 15% to 20% of them present only once. The sample consisted of PBMCs, taken 180 days after allogeneic stem cell transplant. The receptors derive from a male patient in his late teens or twenties who had an allogeneic stem cell transplant, so the T cells may come from the graft donor. Some clones in this sample may be carry-over from other donors' samples.

This clone was detected a few times. A much larger clone is a single base away; this may be a read error. This chain links TRBV6-1 with TRBJ1-4; D remains ambiguous. The germline CDR1 and CDR2 sequences are MNHNS and SASEGT. The CDR3 spans 16 residues. V was cut by 10 bases and J by 0 bases, with 18 bases left in between. CDR3 protein: CAISETQRATNEKLFF. The DNA of the CDR3 is TGTGCCATCAGCGAAACGCAGCGAGCAACTAATGAAAAACTGTTTTTT.

The rearrangement uses TRBV6-6 and TRBJ1-6; D is uncertain. V dropped 8 bases and J dropped 7 bases, with 6 bases sitting between them. In germline, CDR1 is MNHNY, CDR2 SVGAGI (reference sequence). The CDR3 totals 11 residues. The DNA of the CDR3 is TGTGCCAGCCAACGAAATTCACCCCTCCACTTT. This sequence encodes CASQRNSPLHF.

V usage is TRBV30 and J usage is TRBJ1-2; maybe TRBD1 (5 bases). CDR1 and CDR2 from the germline V gene are GTSNPN and SVGIG (reference sequence). This CDR3 region has 14 residues. V was shortened by 4 bases and J by 0 bases, with 12 bases between the two germline ends. The CDR3 region has the DNA TGTGCCTGGAAGGCACTGGGGGCTAACTATGGCTACACCTTC. Amino acid sequence: CAWKALGANYGYTF.

The V and J genes are TRBV30 and TRBJ2-1, with D maybe TRBD2 (5 bases). Germline assignment: CDR1 GTSNPN and CDR2 SVGIG (reference sequence). CDR3 length: 13 amino acids. V was shortened by 7 bases and J by 4 bases, with 14 bases between the two germline ends. The CDR3 bases are TGTGCCTCCCGCCTCGAGCGGTACAATGAGCAGTTCTTC. Its protein is CASRLERYNEQFF.

This clone was counted only a few times. The chain couples TRBV30 to TRBJ1-2; no definite D call. Trimming cost V 2 bases and J 0 bases, with 1 base left between them. This CDR3 region has 11 residues. Germline values: CDR1 GTSNPN, CDR2 SVGIG (reference sequence). For the CDR3, the DNA is TGTGCCTGGAGTACTAACTATGGCTACACCTTC. It is translated as CAWSTNYGYTF.

This clone was counted a single time. The chain uses TRBV30 and TRBJ2-1; D may correspond to TRBD1 or TRBD2 (5 bases each). The CDR3 is made up of 15 amino acids. Looked up from germline, CDR1 is GTSNPN and CDR2 is SVGIG (reference sequence). Between the trimmed V and J ends, which lost 3 bases and 0 bases, there was a span of 12 bases. The CDR3 protein is CAWRGVVSSYNEQFF. CDR3 nucleotide sequence: TGTGCCTGGAGGGGGGTAGTGAGCTCCTACAATGAGCAGTTCTTC.

This clone was observed a few times. This chain uses TRBV30 with TRBJ2-5; no clear D. The J call may be mistaken, given a closer DNA end match to TRBJ2-7. The germline CDR1 and CDR2 sequences are GTSNPN and SVGIG (reference sequence). The CDR3 contains 11 residues. CDR3 coding DNA: TGTGCCTGGAGTCCGCAGGTCGAGCAGTACTTC. This sequence encodes CAWSPQVEQYF.

This clone has a handful of counts. V usage is TRBV29-1 and J usage is TRBJ2-7, with a possible D match to TRBD2 (6 bases). Trimming left V 6 bases short and J 4 bases short, with 10 bases between. Germline assignment: CDR1 SQVTM and CDR2 ANQGSEA. The CDR3 extends over 11 amino acids. The CDR3 loop reads CSVRGAYEQYF. The CDR3 DNA sequence: TGCAGCGTGCGCGGGGCTTACGAGCAGTACTTC.

This clone was counted between two and nine times. The chain links TRBV29-1 to TRBJ1-2; maybe TRBD1 (6 bases). The V gene's germline CDR1 is SQVTM and CDR2 ANQGSEA. Trimming took off 5 bases at V and 0 bases at J, with 7 bases between the two ends. The CDR3 is 12 amino acids. CDR3 DNA sequence: TGCAGCGTTCGGACAGCTAACTATGGCTACACCTTC. Its protein product is CSVRTANYGYTF.

There are a few counts of this clone. This chain links TRBV30 with TRBJ1-6; D is uncertain. With 2 bases removed from V and 4 bases from J, the gap between germline ends came to 3 bases. Looked up from germline, CDR1 is GTSNPN and CDR2 is SVGIG (reference sequence). The CDR3 contains 12 residues. The CDR3 bases are TGTGCCTGGAGTACGTATAATTCACCCCTCCACTTT. This translates into CAWSTYNSPLHF.

The genes are TRBV30 and TRBJ1-1, with a tentative D call TRBD1 (6 bases). V gave up 0 bases and J gave up 3 bases, with 11 bases separating them. The length of the CDR3 is 14 residues. The V gene's germline CDR1 is GTSNPN and CDR2 SVGIG (reference sequence). As DNA, the CDR3 is TGTGCCTGGAGTGTCGGACAGATTGACACTGAAGCTTTCTTT. It translates to CAWSVGQIDTEAFF.

V gene TRBV30 combines with J gene TRBJ1-5; D is ambiguous. Trimming cost V 2 bases and J 6 bases, with 11 bases left between them. This CDR3 is built from 13 residues. From germline, CDR1 is GTSNPN and CDR2 SVGIG (reference sequence). CDR3: CAWSLSLSQPQHF. In nucleotides, the CDR3 is TGTGCCTGGAGTCTTTCGCTATCTCAGCCCCAGCATTTT.

This clone was seen a handful of times. The chain couples TRBV30 to TRBJ2-7; D possibly matches TRBD1 or TRBD2 (5 bases each). The V gene lost 7 bases and the J gene lost 3 bases, with 19 bases spanning the gap. The germline V gene has CDR1 GTSNPN and CDR2 SVGIG (reference sequence). This CDR3 contains 14 residues. CDR3 in DNA: TGTGCCTCCTCCGGGACCCGTGGGGGCTACGAGCAGTACTTC. Protein product: CASSGTRGGYEQYF. Full variable domain (outside the CDR3, taken from reference TRBV30 and TRBJ2-7): SQTIHQWPATLVQPVGSPLSLECTVEGTSNPNLYWYRQAAGRGLQLLFYSVGIGQISSEVPQNLSASRPQDRQFILSSKKLLLSDSGFYLCASSGTRGGYEQYFGPGTRLTVT.

This clone was observed a handful of times. The J gene is TRBJ1-2, the V gene TRBV5-1; D ambiguous. CDR3 length: 14 residues. CDR1 and CDR2 from the germline V gene are SGHRS and YFSETQ. The V and J ends lost 5 bases and 3 bases respectively, with 14 bases between them. CDR3 in amino acids: CASRYNNADYGYTF. The CDR3 region has the DNA TGCGCCAGCAGATACAACAACGCCGACTATGGCTACACCTTC.

This clone came up a few times. The V gene is TRBV5-6, the J gene TRBJ1-5, with 7 bases matching TRBD1. This CDR3 has 15 residues. CDR1 SGHDT and CDR2 YYEEEE come from the germline V gene. The V and J ends lost 4 bases and 6 bases, in that order; junction bases with no gene match: 10. The CDR3 reads CASSAETGSFQPQHF. The CDR3 DNA reads TGTGCCAGCAGCGCCGAGACAGGGTCTTTTCAGCCCCAGCATTTT.

This clone was recorded a few times. This chain joins TRBV30 and TRBJ2-1, with D possibly TRBD1 on 5 matching bases. V lost 3 bases and J 3 bases, leaving 12 bases between the germline ends. Germline CDR1 and CDR2: GTSNPN and SVGIG (reference sequence). The CDR3 loop spans 14 amino acids. The CDR3 bases are TGTGCCTGGAGGGACCCCAGGGACTACAATGAGCAGTTCTTC. It specifies CAWRDPRDYNEQFF. Supplemented by reference TRBV30 and TRBJ2-1, the full variable domain reads SQTIHQWPATLVQPVGSPLSLECTVEGTSNPNLYWYRQAAGRGLQLLFYSVGIGQISSEVPQNLSASRPQDRQFILSSKKLLLSDSGFYLCAWRDPRDYNEQFFGPGTRLTVL.

The V call is TRBV28, the J call TRBJ2-7; unclear D gene. V was pared by 5 bases and J by 9 bases, with 11 bases between. CDR1 is MDHEN, CDR2 SYDVKM, per germline. CDR3 size: 11 residues. CDR3 sequence: CASSLSHGQYF. The CDR3 bases are TGTGCCAGCAGTCTCTCCCATGGGCAGTACTTC.

By proportion, this clone is medium-sized. The CDR3 coding sequence is TGTGCCTGGAGTGTGGCCAGCCGGGGCGAGCAGTACTTC. Protein product: CAWSVASRGEQYF. The rearrangement joins TRBV30 to TRBJ2-7, with D possibly matching TRBD2 (5 bases). The CDR3 is made up of 13 amino acids. Germline values: CDR1 GTSNPN, CDR2 SVGIG (reference sequence). Trimming stripped 0 bases from V and 6 bases from J, with 12 bases between.

CDR3 nucleotide sequence: TGTGCCAGCACCTCACAGGGGAATAATTCACCCCTCCACTTT. Translated: CASTSQGNNSPLHF. This chain uses TRBV25-1 with TRBJ1-6; 7 nucleotides agree with TRBD1. Trimming took 7 bases from V and 5 from J; bases not matched to a gene: 5. Germline V gene data show CDR1 as MGHDK and CDR2 as SYGVNS. There are 14 residues in the CDR3.

A few counts support this clone. V gene TRBV6-5 combines with J gene TRBJ1-2; tentatively, D is TRBD1 (5 bases). There are 14 residues in the CDR3. Germline CDR1 is MNHEY and CDR2 is SVGAGI. V shed 7 bases and J shed 3 bases, with 15 bases lying between them. CDR3 sequence: CASTTRWGDYGYTF. CDR3 coding DNA: TGTGCCAGCACCACACGATGGGGGGACTATGGCTACACCTTC.

This chain links TRBV30 with TRBJ1-1, with TRBD1 identical over 8 bases. Germline lookup yields CDR1 GTSNPN and CDR2 SVGIG (reference sequence). The CDR3 loop spans 13 amino acids. The junction had 6 bases not matched to a gene; V was cut back by 8 bases and J by 1 base. The CDR3 protein is CATTGTGNTEAFF. The CDR3, as DNA: TGTGCCACCACCGGGACAGGGAACACTGAAGCTTTCTTT. The full variable domain, completed using reference TRBV30 and TRBJ1-1, is SQTIHQWPATLVQPVGSPLSLECTVEGTSNPNLYWYRQAAGRGLQLLFYSVGIGQISSEVPQNLSASRPQDRQFILSSKKLLLSDSGFYLCATTGTGNTEAFFGQGTRLTVV.

The rearrangement joins TRBV30 to TRBJ1-5, with a tentative D call TRBD1 (6 bases). With 2 bases removed from V and 0 bases from J, the gap between germline ends came to 17 bases. This CDR3 spans 17 amino acids. Germline V gives CDR1 GTSNPN, CDR2 SVGIG (reference sequence). In nucleotides, the CDR3 is TGTGCCTGGAGTTTGGCCAGAGGGGGTTTTAGCAATCAGCCCCAGCATTTT. This gives the protein CAWSLARGGFSNQPQHF.

The chain has TRBV4-1 and TRBJ2-2; D not resolved. The CDR3 length is 15 residues. Trimming removed 3 bases at V and 1 base at J, with 9 bases between. Germline loops: CDR1 MGHRA, CDR2 YSYEKL. CDR3 nucleotides: TGCGCCAGCAGCCAGGGTAGCTGGAACACCGGGGAGCTGTTTTTT. Its translation is CASSQGSWNTGELFF.

This clone was seen only a few times. The chain links TRBV30 to TRBJ2-3; a possible D gene is TRBD1 (6 bases). V was pared by 0 bases and J by 3 bases, with 10 bases between. This CDR3 has 14 amino acids. CDR1 and CDR2 from the germline V gene are GTSNPN and SVGIG (reference sequence). The chain's CDR3 is CAWSVQGGTDTQYF. The CDR3 DNA sequence: TGTGCCTGGAGTGTACAAGGGGGTACAGATACGCAGTATTTT.

There are a few counts of this clone. This chain joins TRBV4-3 and TRBJ2-2; 7 bases match TRBD2. This CDR3 spans 15 amino acids. From germline, CDR1 is LGHNA and CDR2 YSLEER. The trim removed 0 bases at V and 9 bases at J, leaving 7 bases unmatched. CDR3 protein: CASSQDGGVVRELFF. CDR3 DNA sequence: TGCGCCAGCAGCCAAGATGGGGGGGTGGTGCGGGAGCTGTTTTTT.

In its sample, this clone was seen a few times. The chain links TRBV28 to TRBJ1-6; TRBD1 is a possible D gene (5 bases). Germline V gene lookup returns CDR1 MDHEN and CDR2 SYDVKM. Trimming removed 6 bases from V and 7 bases from J, with 13 bases in between. The CDR3 covers 14 residues. The CDR3 sequence: CASSPGRENSPLHF. CDR3 coding DNA: TGTGCCAGCAGCCCCGGCAGGGAGAATTCACCCCTCCACTTT.

J is TRBJ1-2 and V is TRBV6-5, with 9 bases aligning to TRBD1. This CDR3 is built from 12 residues. Unmatched junction bases numbered 2, after V lost 5 bases and J lost 7 bases. Germline V CDR1 and CDR2: MNHEY, SVGAGI. The CDR3 bases are TGTGCCAGCAGTCGACAGGGGGGTGGCTACACCTTC. It is translated as CASSRQGGGYTF.

The gene calls are TRBV5-1 and TRBJ2-5; 12 bases line up with TRBD1. This CDR3 comprises 17 residues. Germline CDR1 reads SGHRS; CDR2 reads YFSETQ. The V segment lost 1 base and the J segment 4 bases; nucleotides outside the gene matches: 8. This chain's CDR3 is CASSLMGQGARGETQYF. The CDR3 DNA follows: TGCGCCAGCAGCTTGATGGGACAGGGGGCGAGGGGAGAGACCCAGTACTTC.

The V call is TRBV7-6, the J call TRBJ2-2; TRBD2 matches at 12 bases. Unmatched junction bases numbered 18, after V lost 1 base and J lost 6 bases. Germline V gene sequence: CDR1 SGHVS, CDR2 FNYEAQ. There are 21 residues in the CDR3. This CDR3 is CASSLVLLVTSGRKMAGELFF. In DNA form, the CDR3 reads TGTGCCAGCAGCTTAGTTTTATTGGTGACTAGCGGGAGAAAGATGGCCGGGGAGCTGTTTTTT.

A few counts support this clone. The chain links TRBV6-5 to TRBJ1-2, with 8 bases matching TRBD1. The CDR3 is made up of 16 amino acids. Germline CDR1 is MNHEY and CDR2 is SVGAGI. V shed 2 bases, J shed 0 bases, and the junction held 5 bases outside the gene matches. The CDR3 here is CASSYTRQGTNYGYTF. CDR3 nucleotide sequence: TGTGCCAGCAGTTACACCCGACAGGGGACTAACTATGGCTACACCTTC.

A few counts support this clone. This chain uses TRBV10-3 with TRBJ1-1; D gene uncertain. The germline gives CDR1 ENHRY, CDR2 SYGVKD. The CDR3 contains 12 residues. Trimming left V 3 bases short and J 0 bases short, with 2 bases between. The CDR3 sequence is CAISDVNTEAFF. The CDR3 DNA reads as TGTGCCATCAGTGACGTGAACACTGAAGCTTTCTTT.

This clone was seen more than once but under ten times. CDR3 amino acids: CAWRGYYTGELFF. CDR3 sequence (DNA): TGTGCCTGGAGAGGGTATTACACCGGGGAGCTGTTTTTT. The rearrangement links TRBV30 to TRBJ2-2, with no clear D. Per the germline V gene, CDR1 is GTSNPN and CDR2 is SVGIG (reference sequence). CDR3 size: 13 residues. Trimming took off 3 bases at V and 3 bases at J, with 8 bases between the two ends.